Listed below are T cell receptor beta chains from one sample, sequenced in a study of T cell responses to AZD1222 COVID-19 vaccine. The protocol was immunoSEQ multiplex PCR, while the TCRdb copy is restricted to in-frame clones and leaves out a portion. This table holds about 99,000 clones, around nine tenths found once. The input for sequencing was peripheral blood, taken on day 0 of AZD1222 vaccination. Receptors originate from an adult in good health. Each CDR3 is given with its conserved first and last residue. The D gene is left open where the match is weak. Some rows have no size entry. The others give once, few or many, or a class for an expanded clone.

j_call v_call clone_size d_call cdr3_nt cdr3_aa
TRBJ1-5 TRBV7-2 . TRBD1 TGTGCCAGCAGCCTAGGGGGACAGGGTTTAAGTCAGCCCCAGCATTTT CASSLGGQGLSQPQHF
TRBJ2-5 TRBV7-9 once . TGTGCCAGCAGCTTGCGGGACGTGGAGACCCAGTACTTC CASSLRDVETQYF
TRBJ1-2 TRBV3-1/TRBV3-2 . . TGTGCCAGCAGCCAAGATCCGAGAGGACATGACTATGGCTACACCTTC CASSQDPRGHDYGYTF
TRBJ2-3 TRBV5-1 . TRBD2 TGCGCCAGCAGGGACACCAACCGACTAGCGGGCACAGATACGCAGTATTTT CASRDTNRLAGTDTQYF
TRBJ1-6 TRBV14 few . TGTGCCAGCAGCCAAGTCTCCGGCTCCTATAATTCACCCCTCCACTTT CASSQVSGSYNSPLHF
TRBJ2-7 TRBV7-2 . . TGTGCCAGCAGCTCCTTCGGCAGTCCAGGAGAGCAGTACTTC CASSSFGSPGEQYF
TRBJ2-2 TRBV7-3 . . TGTGCCAGCACCCCCTCTTCATCCGGGGAGCTGTTTTTT CASTPSSSGELFF
TRBJ2-7 TRBV5-1 . TRBD2 TGCGCCAGCAGCTTGGGGCCGCTAGCGGACTACGAGCAGTACTTC CASSLGPLADYEQYF
TRBJ1-2 TRBV6-6 . . TGTGCCAGCAGTTCAACAGATGGGTATATGTATGGCTACACCTTC CASSSTDGYMYGYTF
TRBJ1-1 TRBV5-1 . . TGCGCCAGCAGCTTGGAAGCCTTAACGAACACTGAAGCTTTCTTT CASSLEALTNTEAFF
TRBJ1-1 TRBV14 once . TGTGCCAGCAGCCAAGGAAGAACAGGGCAAGCTTTCTTT CASSQGRTGQAFF
TRBJ1-2 TRBV5-6 . . TGTGCCAGCAGCTTCCTCGACAGAAACTATGGCTACACCTTC CASSFLDRNYGYTF
TRBJ1-5 TRBV4-3 once . TGCGCCAGCAGCCAAGATATCAGAAGTCAGCCCCAGCATTTT CASSQDIRSQPQHF
TRBJ2-5 TRBV6-5 . . TGTGCCAGCAGTCGGCGGTTGTACCAAGAGACCCAGTACTTC CASSRRLYQETQYF
TRBJ2-3 TRBV10-3 . TRBD2 TGTGCCATCAGTGAGTCGATTCTAGCGGGGGGAGATAGGGATACGCAGTATTTT CAISESILAGGDRDTQYF
TRBJ1-6 TRBV18 . . TGTGCCAGCTCACCATACGAGTTGTCACCCCTCCACTTT CASSPYELSPLHF
TRBJ2-3 TRBV7-9 . . TGTGCCAGCAGCAACAGTAGACAGGGACTACGGACAGATACGCAGTATTTT CASSNSRQGLRTDTQYF
TRBJ2-1 TRBV6-1 . TRBD2 TGTGCCAGCAGTGGGGGACTAGCGCGAACCTACAATGAGCAGTTCTTC CASSGGLARTYNEQFF
TRBJ1-3 TRBV7-9 . . TGTGCCAGCAGCTTATTGGGCTCTGGAAACACCATATATTTT CASSLLGSGNTIYF
TRBJ1-2 TRBV7-2 . TRBD1 TGTGCCAGCAGCTTAACGACAGGGGGAGGAATGGGCTACACCTTC CASSLTTGGGMGYTF
TRBJ1-3 TRBV7-9 . TRBD1 TGTGCCAGCAGCTGGGGACAGGGAGTGTCTGGAAACACCATATATTTT CASSWGQGVSGNTIYF
TRBJ2-5 TRBV11-2 . TRBD2 TGTGCCAGCAGCCTGACTAGCGGGGCAAGGAAAGAGACCCAGTACTTC CASSLTSGARKETQYF
TRBJ2-7 TRBV28 . . TGTGCCAGCAGTTTGGGGGCGGGACTCAAGCAGTACTTC CASSLGAGLKQYF
TRBJ2-7 TRBV28 . . TGTGCCAGCAGTGGCCTGGGGGGGCTCTACGAGCAGTACTTC CASSGLGGLYEQYF
TRBJ2-1 TRBV6-1 . TRBD2 TGTGCCAGCAGTGAACTAGCGGATTACAATGAGCAGTTCTTC CASSELADYNEQFF
TRBJ2-7 TRBV5-8 . . TGTGCCAGCAGCTTCTTCTACGGAACAGCCGGGCAGTTCTACGAGCAGTACTTC CASSFFYGTAGQFYEQYF
TRBJ2-5 TRBV6-5 few TRBD1 TGTGCCAGCAGTTCAGGACAGGGAGATCAAGAGACCCAGTACTTC CASSSGQGDQETQYF
TRBJ2-3 TRBV10-3 . TRBD2 TGTGCCATCAGTCAGGGACAGAAGGAAGCGGGAGGGCTTTTGGCAGATACGCAGTATTTT CAISQGQKEAGGLLADTQYF
TRBJ1-5 TRBV18 few . TGTGCCAGCTCACCAACCGGGACATTTAGCAATCAGCCCCAGCATTTT CASSPTGTFSNQPQHF
TRBJ1-1 TRBV11-2 . . TGTGCCAGCAGCCCCCACCTTAGGAACACTGAAGCTTTCTTT CASSPHLRNTEAFF
TRBJ2-7 TRBV11-2 . . TGTGCCAGCAGCTTATCAGCAGGGGAAGCCTACGAGCAGTACTTC CASSLSAGEAYEQYF
TRBJ2-5 TRBV6-2/TRBV6-3 once TRBD2 TGTGCCAGCAGTTACGGCCGGGGGGGAGAGACCCAGTACTTC CASSYGRGGETQYF
TRBJ2-7 TRBV19 . . TGTGCCAGTACCTCTATGCCAGGGGCGATGTACGAGCAGTACTTC CASTSMPGAMYEQYF
TRBJ2-3 TRBV19 . TRBD2 TGTGCCACCTCCGGTCGGCGGGGGGGTGCAGATACGCAGTATTTT CATSGRRGGADTQYF
TRBJ1-1 TRBV7-2 . . TGTGCCAGCAGCTCACGGGTGAACACTGAAGCTTTCTTT CASSSRVNTEAFF
TRBJ1-3 TRBV3-1/TRBV3-2 . . TGTGCCAGCAGCCGAGGACATAGGAGTGGAAACACCATATATTTT CASSRGHRSGNTIYF
TRBJ1-2 TRBV11-2 . . TGTGCCAGCAGCTTAATAGGCACCAGGGGCCATGGCTACACCTTC CASSLIGTRGHGYTF
TRBJ2-7 TRBV7-2 . . TGTGCCAGCAGCTTACCGGGGGAGCAGTACTTC CASSLPGEQYF
TRBJ1-1 TRBV5-1 . . TGCGCCAGCAGCCAAAATACTCTGAACACTGAAGCTTTCTTT CASSQNTLNTEAFF
TRBJ1-5 TRBV7-2 . . TGTGCCAGCAGCTTCCGCGCGACCGTGGATCAGCCCCAGCATTTT CASSFRATVDQPQHF
TRBJ1-1 TRBV4-1 once . TGCGCCAGCAGCCAAGCCGATCGGTCCACTGAAGCTTTCTTT CASSQADRSTEAFF
TRBJ1-2 TRBV11-2 few . TGTGCCAGCAGCTTAGGGGGGACCGCCTTCTATGGCTACACCTTC CASSLGGTAFYGYTF
TRBJ2-1 TRBV28 . . TGTGCCTCCCCCCAGGCTTTCTATGACAATGAGCAGTTCTTC CASPQAFYDNEQFF
TRBJ1-2 TRBV5-1 . . TGCGCCAGCAGCTTAATCGAGGGTACAGGAGGCTACACCTTC CASSLIEGTGGYTF
TRBJ1-4 TRBV14 . TRBD1 TGTGCCAGCAGCCAGGACAGGGGTCAAAATGAAAAACTGTTTTTT CASSQDRGQNEKLFF
TRBJ1-4 TRBV5-1 . . TGCGCCAGCAGCCCCAGACCGTTGAATGAAAAACTGTTTTTT CASSPRPLNEKLFF
TRBJ1-5 TRBV12-3/TRBV12-4 . TRBD1 TGTGCCAGCGACAGGGGGTCCTATCAGCCCCAGCATTTT CASDRGSYQPQHF
TRBJ1-4 TRBV5-5 . . TGTGCCAGCAGCCCCGGACCGACGCGGGGCGTTGCCGAAAAACTGTTTTTT CASSPGPTRGVAEKLFF
TRBJ1-1 TRBV7-2 . . TGTGCCAGCAGCCGGGAGGGAGCCATGAACACTGAAGCTTTCTTT CASSREGAMNTEAFF
TRBJ1-1 TRBV11-3 . . TGTGCCAGCAGCTTGTTAAGGAACACTGAAGCTTTCTTT CASSLLRNTEAFF
TRBJ2-1 TRBV7-2 . . TGTGCCAGCAGTTCTTATGAGCGAGGCGGGCAGTTCTTC CASSSYERGGQFF
TRBJ2-7 TRBV12-3/TRBV12-4 . TRBD2 TGTGCCAGCAGCCGCGGGGAGGGGCAGTACTTC CASSRGEGQYF
TRBJ2-7 TRBV28 few TRBD2 TGTGCCAGCAGTTTTGCTAGCGGAGACTACGAGCAGTACTTC CASSFASGDYEQYF
TRBJ1-2 TRBV18 . . TGTGCCAGCTCACCAGGGGAGGGGTATGGCTACACCTTC CASSPGEGYGYTF
TRBJ1-4 TRBV7-8 . . TGTGCCAGCAGCCAGGAGGTCGGGTCAACTAATGAAAAACTGTTTTTT CASSQEVGSTNEKLFF
TRBJ1-6 TRBV6-5 . . TGTGCCAGCGGGCAGAAGTATAATTCACCCCTCCACTTT CASGQKYNSPLHF
TRBJ2-7 TRBV6-5 . . TGTGCCAGCAGTTACTCGGACCGTCAGAGCTCCTACGAGCAGTACTTC CASSYSDRQSSYEQYF